This entry is about one T cell receptor beta chain. The record originates from a study of control samples from healthy donors and cancer patients. This CDR3 comprises 14 residues. The germline V gene has CDR1 SGHRS and CDR2 YFSETQ. The trim removed 4 bases at V and 4 bases at J, leaving 3 bases unmatched. The table came from immunoSEQ multiplex PCR; TCRdb's copy has only in-frame clones and leaves some out. The table records 45,000 or so clones, more than 85% of them present only once. Sequenced sample: PBMCs. The chain uses TRBV5-1 and TRBJ2-5; 11 positions match TRBD2. The sequence was collected from a woman aged 35 to 49 with head and neck cancer. CDR3 bases: TGCGCCAGCAGCGATGGACTAGCGGGAGAGACCCAGTACTTC. Residues: CASSDGLAGETQYF.